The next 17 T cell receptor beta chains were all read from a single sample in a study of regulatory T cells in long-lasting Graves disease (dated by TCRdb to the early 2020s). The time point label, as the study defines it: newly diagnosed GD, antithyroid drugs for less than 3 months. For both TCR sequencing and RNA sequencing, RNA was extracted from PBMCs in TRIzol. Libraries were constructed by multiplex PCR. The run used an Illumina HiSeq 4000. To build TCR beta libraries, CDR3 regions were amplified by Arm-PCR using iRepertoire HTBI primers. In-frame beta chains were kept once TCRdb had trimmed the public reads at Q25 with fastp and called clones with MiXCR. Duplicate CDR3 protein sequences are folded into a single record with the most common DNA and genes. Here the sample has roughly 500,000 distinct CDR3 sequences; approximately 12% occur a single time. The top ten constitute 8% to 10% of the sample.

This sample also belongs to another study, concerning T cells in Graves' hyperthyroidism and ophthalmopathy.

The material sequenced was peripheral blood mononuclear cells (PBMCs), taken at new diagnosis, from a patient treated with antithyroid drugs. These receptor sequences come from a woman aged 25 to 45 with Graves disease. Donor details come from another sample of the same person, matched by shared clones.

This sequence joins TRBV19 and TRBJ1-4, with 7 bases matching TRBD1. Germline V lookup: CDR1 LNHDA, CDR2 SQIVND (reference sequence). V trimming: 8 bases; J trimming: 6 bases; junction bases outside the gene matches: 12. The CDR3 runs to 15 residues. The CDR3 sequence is CASLDSGTEDEKLFF. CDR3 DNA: TGTGCCAGTCTTGACTCCGGGACAGAAGATGAAAAACTGTTTTTT.

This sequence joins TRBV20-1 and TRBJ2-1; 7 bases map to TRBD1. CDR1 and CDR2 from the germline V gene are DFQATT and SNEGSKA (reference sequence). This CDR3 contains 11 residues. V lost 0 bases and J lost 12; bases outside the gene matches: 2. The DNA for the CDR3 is TGCAGTGCTAGAGATAGGGGGCGGCAGTTCTTC. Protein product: CSARDRGRQFF.

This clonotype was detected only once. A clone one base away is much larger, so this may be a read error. CDR3 region: CAWTSGAGGSSTDTQYF. The DNA for the CDR3 is TGTGCCTGGACCTCGGGGGCGGGAGGTTCCAGCACAGATACGCAGTATTTT. This chain joins TRBV30 and TRBJ2-3, with 8 positions matching TRBD2. Trimming cost V 4 bases and J 0 bases; bases outside gene matches: 12. Germline CDR1 and CDR2: GTSNPN and SVGIG (reference sequence). The CDR3 runs to 17 residues.

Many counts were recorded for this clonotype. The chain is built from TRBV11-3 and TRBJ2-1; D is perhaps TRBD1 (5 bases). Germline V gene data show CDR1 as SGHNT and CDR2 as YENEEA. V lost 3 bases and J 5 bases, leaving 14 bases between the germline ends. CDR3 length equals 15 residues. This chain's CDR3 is CASSFRGNSHNEQFF. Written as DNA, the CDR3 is TGTGCCAGCAGCTTTAGGGGAAATTCGCACAATGAGCAGTTCTTC.

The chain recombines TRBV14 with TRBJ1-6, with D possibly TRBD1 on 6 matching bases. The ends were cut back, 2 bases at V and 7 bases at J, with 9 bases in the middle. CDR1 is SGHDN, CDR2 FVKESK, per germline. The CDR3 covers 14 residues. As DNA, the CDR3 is TGTGCCAGCAGCCAATTCCAGGGGAATTCACCCCTCCACTTT. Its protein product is CASSQFQGNSPLHF. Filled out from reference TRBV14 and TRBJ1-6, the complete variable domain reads EAGVTQFPSHSVIEKGQTVTLRCDPISGHDNLYWYRRVMGKEIKFLLHFVKESKQDESGMPNNRFLAERTGGTYSTLKVQPAELEDSGVYFCASSQFQGNSPLHFGNGTRLTVT.

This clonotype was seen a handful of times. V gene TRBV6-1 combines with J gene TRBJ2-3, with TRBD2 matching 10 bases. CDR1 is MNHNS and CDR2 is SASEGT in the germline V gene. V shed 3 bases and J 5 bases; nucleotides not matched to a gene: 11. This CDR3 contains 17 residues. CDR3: CASSDSPSGSARDTQYF. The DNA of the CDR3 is TGTGCCAGCAGTGACAGCCCTAGCGGGAGCGCGCGAGATACGCAGTATTTT.

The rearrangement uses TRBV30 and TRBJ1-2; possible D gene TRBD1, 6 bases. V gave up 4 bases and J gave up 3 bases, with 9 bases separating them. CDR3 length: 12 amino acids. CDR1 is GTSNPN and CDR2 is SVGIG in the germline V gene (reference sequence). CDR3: CAWNGGDYGYTF. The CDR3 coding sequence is TGTGCCTGGAACGGGGGCGACTATGGCTACACCTTC.

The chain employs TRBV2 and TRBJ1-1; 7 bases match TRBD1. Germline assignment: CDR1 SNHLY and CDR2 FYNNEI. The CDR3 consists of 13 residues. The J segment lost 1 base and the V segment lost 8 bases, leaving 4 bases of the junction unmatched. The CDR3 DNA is TGTGCCAGCCATGACAGGGCGAACACTGAAGCTTTCTTT. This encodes CASHDRANTEAFF. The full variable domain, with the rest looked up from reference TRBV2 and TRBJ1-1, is EPEVTQTPSHQVTQMGQEVILRCVPISNHLYFYWYRQILGQKVEFLVSFYNNEISEKSEIFDDQFSVERPDGSNFTLKIRSTKLEDSAMYFCASHDRANTEAFFGQGTRLTVV.

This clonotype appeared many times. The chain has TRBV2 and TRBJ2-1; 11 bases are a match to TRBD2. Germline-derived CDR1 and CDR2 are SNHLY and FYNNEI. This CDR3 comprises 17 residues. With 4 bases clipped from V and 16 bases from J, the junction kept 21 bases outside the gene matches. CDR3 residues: CASSVQPTSGAAGITFF. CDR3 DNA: TGTGCCAGCAGTGTACAACCGACTAGCGGGGCCGCCGGGATAACCTTCTTC.

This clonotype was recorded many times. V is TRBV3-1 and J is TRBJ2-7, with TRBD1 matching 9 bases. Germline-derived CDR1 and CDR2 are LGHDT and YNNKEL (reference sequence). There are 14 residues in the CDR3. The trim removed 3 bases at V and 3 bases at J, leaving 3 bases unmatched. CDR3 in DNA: TGTGCCAGCAGCCACGGGACAGGGAGCTACGAGCAGTACTTC. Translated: CASSHGTGSYEQYF.

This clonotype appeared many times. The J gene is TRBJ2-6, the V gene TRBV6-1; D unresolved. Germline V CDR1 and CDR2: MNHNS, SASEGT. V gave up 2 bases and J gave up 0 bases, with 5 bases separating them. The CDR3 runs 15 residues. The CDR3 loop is CASSERTSGANVLTF. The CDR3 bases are TGTGCCAGCAGTGAACGGACCTCTGGGGCCAACGTCCTGACTTTC.

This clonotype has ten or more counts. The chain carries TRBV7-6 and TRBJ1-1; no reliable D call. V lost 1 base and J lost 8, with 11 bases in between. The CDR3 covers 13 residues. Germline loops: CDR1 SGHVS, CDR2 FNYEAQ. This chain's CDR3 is CASSLEVNSEAFF. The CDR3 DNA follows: TGTGCCAGCAGCTTAGAGGTAAACAGCGAAGCTTTCTTT.

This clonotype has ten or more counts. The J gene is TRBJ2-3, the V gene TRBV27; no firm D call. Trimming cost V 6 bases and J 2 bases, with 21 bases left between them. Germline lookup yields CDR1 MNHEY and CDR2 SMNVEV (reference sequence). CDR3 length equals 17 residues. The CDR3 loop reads CASRPRRSRTSTDTQYF. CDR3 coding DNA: TGTGCCAGCAGGCCCCGGCGGTCACGAACCTCCACAGATACGCAGTATTTT.

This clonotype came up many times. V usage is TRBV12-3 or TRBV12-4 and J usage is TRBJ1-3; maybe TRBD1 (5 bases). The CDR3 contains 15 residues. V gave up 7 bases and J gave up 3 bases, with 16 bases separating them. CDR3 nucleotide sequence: TGTGCCAGCACCCAAGAGGGGTTTGGTGGAAACACCATATATTTT. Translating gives CASTQEGFGGNTIYF.

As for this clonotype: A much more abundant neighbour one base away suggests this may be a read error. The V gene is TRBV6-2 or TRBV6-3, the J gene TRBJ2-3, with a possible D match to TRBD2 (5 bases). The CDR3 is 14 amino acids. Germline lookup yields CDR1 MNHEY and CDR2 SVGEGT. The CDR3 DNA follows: TGTGCCGGCAGTTACGCACTAGTAGCAGATACGCAGTATTTT. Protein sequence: CAGSYALVADTQYF.

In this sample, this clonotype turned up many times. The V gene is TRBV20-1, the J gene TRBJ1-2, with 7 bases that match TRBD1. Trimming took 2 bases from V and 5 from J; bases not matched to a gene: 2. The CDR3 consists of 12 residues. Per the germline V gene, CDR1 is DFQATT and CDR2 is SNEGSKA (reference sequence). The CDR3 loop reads CSARTGQYGYTF. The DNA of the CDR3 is TGCAGTGCTAGAACGGGACAGTATGGCTACACCTTC.

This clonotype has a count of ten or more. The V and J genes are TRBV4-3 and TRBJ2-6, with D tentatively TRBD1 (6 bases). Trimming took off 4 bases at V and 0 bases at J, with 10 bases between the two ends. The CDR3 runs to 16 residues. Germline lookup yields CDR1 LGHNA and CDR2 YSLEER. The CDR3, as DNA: TGCGCCAGCAGCCCAGGGACACACTCTGGGGCCAACGTCCTGACTTTC. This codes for CASSPGTHSGANVLTF.